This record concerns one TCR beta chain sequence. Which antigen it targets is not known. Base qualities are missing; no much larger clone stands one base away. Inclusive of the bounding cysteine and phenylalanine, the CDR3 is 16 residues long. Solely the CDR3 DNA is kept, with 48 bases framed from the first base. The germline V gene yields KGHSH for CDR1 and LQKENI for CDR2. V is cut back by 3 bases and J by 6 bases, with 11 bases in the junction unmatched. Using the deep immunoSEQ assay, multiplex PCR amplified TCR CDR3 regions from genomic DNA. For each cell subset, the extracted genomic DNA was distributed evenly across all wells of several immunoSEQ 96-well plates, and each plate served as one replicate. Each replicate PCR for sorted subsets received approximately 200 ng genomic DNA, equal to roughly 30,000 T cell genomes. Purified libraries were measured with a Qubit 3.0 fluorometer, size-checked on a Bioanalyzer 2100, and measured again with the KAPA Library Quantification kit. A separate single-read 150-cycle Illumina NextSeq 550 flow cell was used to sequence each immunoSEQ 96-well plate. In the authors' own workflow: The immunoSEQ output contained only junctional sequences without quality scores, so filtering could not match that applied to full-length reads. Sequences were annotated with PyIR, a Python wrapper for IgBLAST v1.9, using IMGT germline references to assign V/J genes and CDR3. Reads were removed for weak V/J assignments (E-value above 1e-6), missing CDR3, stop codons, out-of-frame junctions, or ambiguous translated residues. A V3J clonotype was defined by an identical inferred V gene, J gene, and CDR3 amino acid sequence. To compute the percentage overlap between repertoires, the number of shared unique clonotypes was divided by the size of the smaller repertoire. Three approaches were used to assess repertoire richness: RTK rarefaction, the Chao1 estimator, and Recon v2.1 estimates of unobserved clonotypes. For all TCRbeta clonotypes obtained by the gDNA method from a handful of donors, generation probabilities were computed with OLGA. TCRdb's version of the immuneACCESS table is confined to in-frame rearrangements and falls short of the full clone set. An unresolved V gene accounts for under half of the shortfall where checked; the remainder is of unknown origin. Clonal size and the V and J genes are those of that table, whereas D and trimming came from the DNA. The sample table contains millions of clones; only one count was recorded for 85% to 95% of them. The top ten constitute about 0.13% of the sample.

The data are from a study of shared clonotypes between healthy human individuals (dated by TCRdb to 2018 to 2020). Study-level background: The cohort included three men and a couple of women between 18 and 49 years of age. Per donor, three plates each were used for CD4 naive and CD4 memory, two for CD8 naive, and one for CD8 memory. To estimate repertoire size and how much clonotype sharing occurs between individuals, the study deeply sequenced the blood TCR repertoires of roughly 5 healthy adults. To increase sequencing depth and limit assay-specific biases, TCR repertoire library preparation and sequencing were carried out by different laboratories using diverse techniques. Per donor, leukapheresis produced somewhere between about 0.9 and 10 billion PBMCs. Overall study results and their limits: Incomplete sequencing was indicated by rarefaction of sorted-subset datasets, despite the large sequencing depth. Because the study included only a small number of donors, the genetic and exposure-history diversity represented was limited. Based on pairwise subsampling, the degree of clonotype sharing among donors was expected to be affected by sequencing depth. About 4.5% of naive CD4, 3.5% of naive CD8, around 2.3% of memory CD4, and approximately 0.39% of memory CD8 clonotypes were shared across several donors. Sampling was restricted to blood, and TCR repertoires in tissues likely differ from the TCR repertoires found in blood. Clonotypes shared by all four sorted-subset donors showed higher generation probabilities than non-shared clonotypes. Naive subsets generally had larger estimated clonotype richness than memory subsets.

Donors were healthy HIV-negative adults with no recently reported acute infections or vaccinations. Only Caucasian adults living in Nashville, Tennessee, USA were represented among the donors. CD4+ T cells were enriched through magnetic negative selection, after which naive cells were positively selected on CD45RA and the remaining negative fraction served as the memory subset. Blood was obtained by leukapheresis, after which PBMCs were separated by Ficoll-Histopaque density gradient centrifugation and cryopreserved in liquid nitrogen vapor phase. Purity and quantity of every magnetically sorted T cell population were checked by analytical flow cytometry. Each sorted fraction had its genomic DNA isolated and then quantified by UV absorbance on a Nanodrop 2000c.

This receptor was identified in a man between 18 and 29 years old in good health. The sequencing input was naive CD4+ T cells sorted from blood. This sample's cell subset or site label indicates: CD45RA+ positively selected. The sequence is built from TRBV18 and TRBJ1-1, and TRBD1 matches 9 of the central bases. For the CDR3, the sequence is CASSPYTGGPGAEAFF. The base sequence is TGTGCCAGCTCACCGTACACAGGGGGCCCGGGGGCTGAAGCTTTCTTT.